The T cell receptor (beta chain) under discussion was sequenced for a study of control samples from healthy donors and cancer patients (dated by TCRdb to the early 2020s). The CDR3 contains 15 residues, cysteine and phenylalanine counted. Just CDR3 DNA is preserved here, 45 bases in frame from base 1. CDR1 KGHSH and CDR2 LQKENI are derived from the germline V gene. Trimming takes 3 bases from V and 4 bases from J, and the germline ends sit 16 bases apart. The method behind the library was the immunoSEQ multiplex PCR assay. Drawn from immuneACCESS, this table holds only the in-frame rearrangements with V and J called that TCRdb kept. Clones are partly lost; checked studies trace under half to an unresolved V gene and leave the rest unexplained. This sample lists around 200,000 clones; around 94% were detected once. The ten largest make up around 1.5% of the sample. As for this clone: The specificity of this receptor is unknown. No quality values exist for individual bases; no much larger clone is one base distant.

This sequence was found in a man in his fifties in good health. Sequencing was performed on blood. The chain joins TRBV18 to TRBJ2-7; perhaps TRBD2 is the D gene, with 6 bases matching. The DNA sequence is given as TGTGCCAGCTCACCCGCTGGGCGGGGCACGTACGAGCAGTACTTC. Translated, this is CASSPAGRGTYEQYF. With the portions outside the CDR3 filled from the reference TRBV18 and TRBJ2-7 genes, the complete variable region becomes NAGVMQNPRHLVRRRGQEARLRCSPMKGHSHVYWYRQLPEEGLKFMVYLQKENIIDESGMPKERFSAEFPKEGPSILRIQQVVRGDSAAYFCASSPAGRGTYEQYFGPGTRLTVT.